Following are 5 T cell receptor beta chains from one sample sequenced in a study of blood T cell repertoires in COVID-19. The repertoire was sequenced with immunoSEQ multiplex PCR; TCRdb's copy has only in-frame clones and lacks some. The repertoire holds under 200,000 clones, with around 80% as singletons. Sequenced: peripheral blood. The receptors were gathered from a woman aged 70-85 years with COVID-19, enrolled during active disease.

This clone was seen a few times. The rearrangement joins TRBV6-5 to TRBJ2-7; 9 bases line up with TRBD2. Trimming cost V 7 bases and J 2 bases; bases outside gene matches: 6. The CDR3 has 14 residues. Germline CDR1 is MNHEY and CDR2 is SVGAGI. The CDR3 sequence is CASNVAGATYEQYV. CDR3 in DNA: TGTGCCAGCAACGTAGCGGGGGCTACCTACGAGCAGTACGTC.

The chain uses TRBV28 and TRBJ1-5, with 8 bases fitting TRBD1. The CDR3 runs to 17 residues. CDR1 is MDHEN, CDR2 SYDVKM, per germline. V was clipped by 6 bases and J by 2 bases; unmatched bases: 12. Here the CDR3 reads CASRGPGQEAGNQPQHF. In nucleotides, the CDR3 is TGTGCCAGCAGAGGACCGGGACAGGAGGCAGGCAATCAGCCCCAGCATTTT. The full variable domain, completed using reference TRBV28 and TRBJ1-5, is DVKVTQSSRYLVKRTGEKVFLECVQDMDHENMFWYRQDPGLGLRLIYFSYDVKMKEKGDIPEGYSVSREKKERFSLILESASTNQTSMYLCASRGPGQEAGNQPQHFGDGTRLSIL.

The DNA of the CDR3 is TGTGCCAGCAGCGGGGGAGGAGGATACAATGAGCAGTTCTTC. Translating gives CASSGGGGYNEQFF. The rearrangement joins TRBV9 to TRBJ2-1; possibly TRBD2 for D (6 bases). From germline, CDR1 is SGDLS and CDR2 YYNGEE. CDR3 length: 14 amino acids. With 3 bases removed from V and 4 bases from J, the gap between germline ends came to 11 bases.

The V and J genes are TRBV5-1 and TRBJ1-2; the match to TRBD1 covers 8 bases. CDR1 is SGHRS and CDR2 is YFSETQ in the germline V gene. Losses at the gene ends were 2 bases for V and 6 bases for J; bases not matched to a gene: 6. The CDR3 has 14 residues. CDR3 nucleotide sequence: TGCGCCAGCAGCTTTGAAGGACAGGGCGATGGCTACACCTTC. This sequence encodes CASSFEGQGDGYTF. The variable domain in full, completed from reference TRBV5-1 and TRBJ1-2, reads KAGVTQTPRYLIKTRGQQVTLSCSPISGHRSVSWYQQTPGQGLQFLFEYFSETQRNKGNFPGRFSGRQFSNSRSEMNVSTLELGDSALYLCASSFEGQGDGYTFGSGTRLTVV.

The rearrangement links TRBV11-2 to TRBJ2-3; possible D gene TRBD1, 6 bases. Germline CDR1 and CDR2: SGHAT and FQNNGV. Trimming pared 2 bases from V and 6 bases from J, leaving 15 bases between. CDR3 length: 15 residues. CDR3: CASSLRGGGRDTQYF. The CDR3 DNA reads TGTGCCAGCAGCTTAAGAGGTGGGGGCAGGGATACGCAGTATTTT.